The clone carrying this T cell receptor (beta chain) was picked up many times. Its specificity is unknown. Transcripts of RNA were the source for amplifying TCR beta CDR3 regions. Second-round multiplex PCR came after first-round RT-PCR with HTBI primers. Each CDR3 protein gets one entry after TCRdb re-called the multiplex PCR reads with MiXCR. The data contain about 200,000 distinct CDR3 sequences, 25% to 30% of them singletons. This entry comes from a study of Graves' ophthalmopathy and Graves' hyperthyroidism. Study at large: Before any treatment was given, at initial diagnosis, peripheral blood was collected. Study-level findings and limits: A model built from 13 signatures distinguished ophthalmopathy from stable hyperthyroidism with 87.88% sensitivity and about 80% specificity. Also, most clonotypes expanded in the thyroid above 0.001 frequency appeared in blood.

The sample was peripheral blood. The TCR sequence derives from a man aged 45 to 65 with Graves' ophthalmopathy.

CDR3 in amino acids: CASSASGHQPQHF. DNA for the CDR3: TGTGCCAGTAGTGCTTCCGGACATCAGCCCCAGCATTTT. This chain uses TRBV19 with TRBJ1-5; no clear D gene. CDR3 length equals 13 residues. The germline V gene encodes CDR1 LNHDA and CDR2 SQIVND (reference sequence). Deletions cut 5 bases from V and 5 bases from J, with 10 bases between.